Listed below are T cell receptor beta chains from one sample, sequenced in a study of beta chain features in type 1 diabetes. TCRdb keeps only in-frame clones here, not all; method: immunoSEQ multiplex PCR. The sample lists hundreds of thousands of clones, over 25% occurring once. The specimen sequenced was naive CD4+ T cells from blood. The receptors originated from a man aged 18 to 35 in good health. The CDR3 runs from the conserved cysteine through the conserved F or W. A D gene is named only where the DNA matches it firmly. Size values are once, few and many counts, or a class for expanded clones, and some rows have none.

CAWSRALQETQYF TGTGCCTGGAGCAGGGCCCTCCAAGAGACCCAGTACTTC TRBV30 - - TRBJ2-5
CASSSLGYNEQFF TGTGCCAGCAGCTCCCTCGGCTACAATGAGCAGTTCTTC TRBV7-2 - - TRBJ2-1
CASSLGEALGMINTEAFF TGTGCCAGCAGCTTAGGGGAGGCGCTCGGAATGATTAACACTGAAGCTTTCTTT TRBV7-8 few - TRBJ1-1
CASSLTGIPSTDTQYF TGCGCCAGCAGCTTGACCGGAATTCCTAGCACAGATACGCAGTATTTT TRBV5-1 - - TRBJ2-3
CASSLSREQFF TGCGCCAGCAGCTTGTCTAGAGAGCAGTTCTTC TRBV5-1 few - TRBJ2-1
CASSGTGPIYGYTF TGCGCCAGCAGCGGGACAGGACCCATCTATGGCTACACCTTC TRBV5-1 few TRBD1 TRBJ1-2
CAWRSTVSYNEQFF TGTGCCTGGAGGTCTACGGTTTCCTACAATGAGCAGTTCTTC TRBV30 - - TRBJ2-1
CASSFLETQYF TGTGCCAGCAGCTTTCTTGAGACCCAGTACTTC TRBV7-9 - - TRBJ2-5
CASSSRDTQYF TGTGCCAGCAGTTCCAGGGATACGCAGTATTTT TRBV28 few - TRBJ2-3
CASSQDHARNEQFF TGTGCCAGCAGCCAAGATCATGCTAGGAATGAGCAGTTCTTC TRBV4-2 - - TRBJ2-1
CASSLTRTSGSSEQYF TGTGCCAGCAGTCTCACGCGGACTAGCGGGAGCTCCGAGCAGTACTTC TRBV28 - TRBD2 TRBJ2-7
CASKYGTSGTDTQYF TGTGCCAGCAAATACGGGACTAGTGGCACAGATACGCAGTATTTT TRBV9 - TRBD2 TRBJ2-3
CASTRTGTEIRETQYF TGTGCCAGCACACGCACCGGGACAGAAATTAGAGAGACCCAGTACTTC TRBV7-9 - TRBD1 TRBJ2-5
CASGRTDEQFF TGTGCCAGCGGGAGGACCGATGAGCAGTTCTTC TRBV7-9 - - TRBJ2-1
CASSQSGTGSYEQYF TGTGCCAGCAGCCAGTCGGGGACAGGCTCCTACGAGCAGTACTTC TRBV14 - TRBD1 TRBJ2-7
CASRTQGASSGTQYF TGTGCCAGCAGAACACAGGGAGCCTCTAGCGGGACCCAGTACTTC TRBV6-6 - - TRBJ2-5
CASSLEQGMAKGVF TGCGCCAGCAGCTTGGAACAGGGTATGGCTAAAGGAGTCTTC TRBV5-1 - - TRBJ2-1
CSAGTGGTDTQYF TGCAGCGCCGGGACGGGGGGGACAGATACGCAGTATTTT TRBV29-1 - TRBD2 TRBJ2-3
CAWSAVSSYNEQFF TGTGCCTGGAGTGCAGTTAGCTCCTACAATGAGCAGTTCTTC TRBV30 few - TRBJ2-1
CSVEASGRYNEQFF TGCAGCGTTGAGGCTAGCGGGAGGTACAATGAGCAGTTCTTC TRBV29-1 - TRBD2 TRBJ2-1
CASSQGSPGVPYEQYF TGTGCCAGCAGCCAAGGTTCTCCGGGGGTCCCCTACGAGCAGTACTTC TRBV14 few - TRBJ2-7
CASSQDRGEGGEQYF TGCGCCAGCAGCCAAGACAGGGGCGAAGGGGGAGAGCAGTACTTC TRBV4-3 - - TRBJ2-7
CSVEKGQGLLYEQYF TGCAGCGTTGAAAAGGGACAGGGCCTACTCTACGAGCAGTACTTC TRBV29-1 - TRBD1 TRBJ2-7
CASSRPGQGREKLFF TGTGCCAGCAGCAGGCCGGGACAGGGTCGGGAAAAACTGTTTTTT TRBV21-1 - - TRBJ1-4
CASSQASQGTGELFF TGCGCCAGCAGCCAAGCCTCACAGGGGACCGGGGAGCTGTTTTTT TRBV4-1 - TRBD1 TRBJ2-2
CASSDGEWSTEAFF TGTGCCAGCAGCGACGGGGAATGGAGCACTGAAGCTTTCTTT TRBV7-9 - - TRBJ1-1
CASSQLSGGGAETQYF TGCGCCAGCAGCCAACTTAGCGGGGGAGGGGCGGAGACCCAGTACTTC TRBV4-3 few TRBD2 TRBJ2-5
CAISDGENNEQFF TGTGCCATCAGTGACGGAGAAAACAATGAGCAGTTCTTC TRBV10-3 few - TRBJ2-1
CASSQIDGGNYGYTF TGCGCCAGCAGCCAAATTGATGGCGGGAACTATGGCTACACCTTC TRBV4-3 - - TRBJ1-2
CSGDTTDTQYF TGCAGCGGGGACACTACAGATACGCAGTATTTT TRBV29-1 - - TRBJ2-3
CSAQGAGEQYF TGCAGTGCTCAAGGGGCGGGGGAGCAGTACTTC TRBV20-1 - - TRBJ2-7